Listed below are T cell receptor beta chains from one sample, sequenced in a study of OX40 agonist ivuxolimab in advanced cancers. The data were produced by immunoSEQ multiplex PCR, yet TCRdb's version contains in-frame clones alone and is incomplete. The sample lists tens of thousands of clones; approximately 82% were seen once. This material consisted of CD4+ or CD8+ T cells sorted from blood, taken in a trial of the OX40 agonist ivuxolimab. The receptors stem from an adult with an advanced solid tumor such as melanoma, head and neck, liver or kidney cancer. The CDR3 runs from the conserved cysteine through the conserved F or W.

>14|TRBJ2-1|TRBV7-9
CASSSSGNLNEQFF
>13|TRBJ2-7|TRBV14
CASSRTTEYEQYF
>14|TRBJ2-2|TRBV5-4
CASSLSGNTGELFF
>14|TRBJ1-2|TRBV6-6
CASSRGQGIEGYTF
>14|TRBJ2-7|TRBV19
CASSFGTGVNEQYF
>16|TRBJ2-7|TRBV11-2
CASSLGLARSSYEQYF
>14|TRBJ2-5|TRBV5-1
CASSPGTSGATQYF
>14|TRBJ1-1|TRBV5-6
CASSFGPPPTEAFF
>14|TRBJ1-2|TRBV6-5
CASSTGIANYGYTF
>12|TRBJ2-7|TRBV6-5
CASSPGPYEQYF
>14|TRBJ1-2|TRBV18
CASSPVDEGLGYTF
>15|TRBJ2-7|TRBV6-1
CASSEGQGAFYEQYF
>14|TRBJ1-1|TRBV14
CASKTISGNTEAFF
>14|TRBJ1-1|TRBV2
CASSLLTGRTEAFF
>13|TRBJ2-7|TRBV7-6
CASVAGGSYEQYF
>18|TRBJ2-1|TRBV28
CASSLRGRLAGVGDEQFF
>19|TRBJ2-5|TRBV7-8
CASSLGLLAGGPWQETQYF
>15|TRBJ1-1|TRBV5-1
CASSPQDLPNTEAFF
>11|TRBJ2-2|TRBV2
CATGWTGELFF
>15|TRBJ2-3|TRBV19
CASTSLGHLGDTQYF
>12|TRBJ2-1|TRBV2
CASRLARDEQFF
>15|TRBJ1-2|TRBV11-3
CASSLGPGGVYGYTF
>12|TRBJ2-2|TRBV13
CASSLSMGELFF
>15|TRBJ1-5|TRBV7-9
CASSTGQGQNQPQHF
>15|TRBJ2-1|TRBV15
CATYYRGSSRNEQFF
>16|TRBJ2-1|TRBV9
CASSVGPSGGHNEQFF
>12|TRBJ2-1|TRBV19
CASSSGVNEQFF
>15|TRBJ2-2|TRBV19
CASSTSQQWTGELFF
>15|TRBJ2-7|TRBV7-6
CASSPGTSEAYEQYF
>15|TRBJ2-2|TRBV7-6
CASSLNVQSTGELFF
>9|TRBJ1-1|TRBV21-1
CASSNTAFF
>14|NA|TRBV27
CASSLVRGGYEQYF
>15|TRBJ1-1|TRBV6-5
CASSLTGPLGSEAFF
>15|TRBJ1-2|TRBV29-1
CSAPLSGGRWSGYTF
>13|TRBJ1-2|TRBV7-9
CASSLERVDGYTF
>15|TRBJ1-1|TRBV5-1
CASSLVHPMNTEAFF
>17|TRBJ1-2|TRBV7-9
CASSLVWATDRGDGYTF
>14|TRBJ2-5|TRBV5-6
CASSSATTPETQYF
>13|TRBJ1-1|TRBV7-9
CATNDRRATEAFF
>13|TRBJ2-3|TRBV5-4
CASTVEGRYTQYF
>12|TRBJ2-7|TRBV6-5
CASTSGESRQYF
>14|TRBJ2-2|TRBV19
CASTHSRGPGELFF
>16|TRBJ2-1|TRBV29-1
CSVEGLAGVPNNEQFF
>16|TRBJ1-1|TRBV18
CASSTGTGGMNTEAFF
>14|TRBJ1-3|TRBV9
CASSVGLSGNTIYF
>17|TRBJ2-1|TRBV9
CASSVGAGGTIYNEQFF
>13|TRBJ1-5|TRBV6-4
CASSRDPNQPQHF
>13|TRBJ2-7|TRBV6-5
CASSVIAQYEQYF
>14|TRBJ2-7|TRBV5-1
CASKGGVSTYEQYF
>12|TRBJ2-1|TRBV27
CASSLTGTEQFF
>18|TRBJ2-2|TRBV15
CATSKGTGGVGNTGELFF
>17|TRBJ2-6|TRBV7-9
CASSPGTGGAGANVLTF
>15|TRBJ1-1|TRBV19
CASSMGSGGHTEAFF